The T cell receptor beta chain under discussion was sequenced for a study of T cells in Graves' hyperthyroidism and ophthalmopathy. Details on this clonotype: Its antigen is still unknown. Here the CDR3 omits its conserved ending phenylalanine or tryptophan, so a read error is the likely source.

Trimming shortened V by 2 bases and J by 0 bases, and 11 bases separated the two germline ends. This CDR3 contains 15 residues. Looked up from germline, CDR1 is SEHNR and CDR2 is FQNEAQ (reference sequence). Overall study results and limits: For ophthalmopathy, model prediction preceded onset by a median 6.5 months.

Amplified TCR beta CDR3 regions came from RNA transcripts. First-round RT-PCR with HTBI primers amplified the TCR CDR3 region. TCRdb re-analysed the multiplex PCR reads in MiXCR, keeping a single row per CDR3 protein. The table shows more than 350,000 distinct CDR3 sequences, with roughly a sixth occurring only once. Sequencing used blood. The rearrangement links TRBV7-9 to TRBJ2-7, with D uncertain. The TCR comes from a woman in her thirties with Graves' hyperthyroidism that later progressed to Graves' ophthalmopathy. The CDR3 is CASSLRAVGSYEQYL. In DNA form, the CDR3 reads TGTGCCAGCAGCTTAAGGGCCGTTGGCTCCTACGAGCAGTACCTC.